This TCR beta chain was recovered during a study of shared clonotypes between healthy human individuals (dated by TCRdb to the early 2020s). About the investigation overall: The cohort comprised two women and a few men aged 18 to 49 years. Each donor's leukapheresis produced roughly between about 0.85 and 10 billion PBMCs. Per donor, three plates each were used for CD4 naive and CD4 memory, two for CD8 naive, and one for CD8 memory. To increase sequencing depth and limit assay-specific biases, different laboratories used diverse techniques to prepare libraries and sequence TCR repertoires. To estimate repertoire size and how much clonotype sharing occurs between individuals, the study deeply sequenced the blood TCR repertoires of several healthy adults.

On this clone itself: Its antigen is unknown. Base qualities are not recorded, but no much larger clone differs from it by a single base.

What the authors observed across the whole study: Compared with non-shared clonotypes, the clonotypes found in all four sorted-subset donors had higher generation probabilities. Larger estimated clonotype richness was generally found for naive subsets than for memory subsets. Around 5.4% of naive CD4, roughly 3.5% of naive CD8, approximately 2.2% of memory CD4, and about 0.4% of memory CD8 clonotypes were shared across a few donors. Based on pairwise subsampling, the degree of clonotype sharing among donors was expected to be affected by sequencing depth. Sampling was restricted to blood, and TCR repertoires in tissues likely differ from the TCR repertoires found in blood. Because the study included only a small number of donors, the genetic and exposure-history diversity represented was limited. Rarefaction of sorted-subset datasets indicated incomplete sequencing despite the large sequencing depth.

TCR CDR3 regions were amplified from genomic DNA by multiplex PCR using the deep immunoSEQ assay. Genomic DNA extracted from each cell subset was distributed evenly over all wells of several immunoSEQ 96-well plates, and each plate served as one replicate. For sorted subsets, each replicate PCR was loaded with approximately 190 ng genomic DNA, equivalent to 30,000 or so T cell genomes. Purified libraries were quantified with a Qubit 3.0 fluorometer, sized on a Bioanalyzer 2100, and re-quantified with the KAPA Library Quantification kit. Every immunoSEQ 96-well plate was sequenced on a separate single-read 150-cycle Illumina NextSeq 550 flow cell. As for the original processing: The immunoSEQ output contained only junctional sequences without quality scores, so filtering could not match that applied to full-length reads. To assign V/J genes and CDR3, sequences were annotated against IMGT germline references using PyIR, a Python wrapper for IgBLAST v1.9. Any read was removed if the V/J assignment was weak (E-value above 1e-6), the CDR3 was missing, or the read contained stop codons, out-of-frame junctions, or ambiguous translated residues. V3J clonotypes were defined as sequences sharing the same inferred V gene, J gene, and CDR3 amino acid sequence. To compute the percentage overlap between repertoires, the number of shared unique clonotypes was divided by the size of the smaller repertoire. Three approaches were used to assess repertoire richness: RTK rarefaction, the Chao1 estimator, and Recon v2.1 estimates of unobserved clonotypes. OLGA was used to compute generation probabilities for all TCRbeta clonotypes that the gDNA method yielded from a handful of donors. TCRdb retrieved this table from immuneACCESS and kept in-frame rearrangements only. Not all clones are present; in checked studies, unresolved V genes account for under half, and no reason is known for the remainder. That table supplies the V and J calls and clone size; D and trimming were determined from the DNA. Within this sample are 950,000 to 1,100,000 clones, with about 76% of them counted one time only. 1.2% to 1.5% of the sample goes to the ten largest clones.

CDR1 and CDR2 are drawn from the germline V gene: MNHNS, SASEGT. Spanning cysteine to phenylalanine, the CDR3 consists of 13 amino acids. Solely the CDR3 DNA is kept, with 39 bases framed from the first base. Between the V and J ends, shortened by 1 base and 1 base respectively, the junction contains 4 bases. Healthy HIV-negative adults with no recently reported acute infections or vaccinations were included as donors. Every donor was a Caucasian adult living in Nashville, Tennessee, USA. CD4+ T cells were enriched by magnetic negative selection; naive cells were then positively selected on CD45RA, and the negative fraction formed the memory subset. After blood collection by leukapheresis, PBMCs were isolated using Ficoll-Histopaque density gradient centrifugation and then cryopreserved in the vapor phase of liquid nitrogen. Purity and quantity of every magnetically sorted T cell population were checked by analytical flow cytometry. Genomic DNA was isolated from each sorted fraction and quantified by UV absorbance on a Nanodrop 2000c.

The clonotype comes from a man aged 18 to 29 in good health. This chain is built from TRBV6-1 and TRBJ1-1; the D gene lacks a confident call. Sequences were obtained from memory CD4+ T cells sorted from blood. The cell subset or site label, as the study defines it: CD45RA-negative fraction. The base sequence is TGTGCCAGCAGTGAAGTGACGAACACTGAAGCTTTCTTT. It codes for CASSEVTNTEAFF.